This passage covers 8 T cell receptor beta chains from one sample sequenced in a study of regulatory T cells in long-lasting Graves disease. According to the study, TCR beta libraries were built with iRepertoire HTBI primers and CDR3-region Arm-PCR. One entry per CDR3 protein results from TCRdb running MiXCR on the multiplex PCR reads. The sample lists around 250,000 distinct CDR3 sequences; approximately 18% were seen once. Time point here: newly diagnosed GD, antithyroid drugs for less than 3 months. The TCR library was made from RNA that had been extracted from PBMCs in TRIzol. These data also formed part of another study, on T cells in Graves' hyperthyroidism and ophthalmopathy.

This sample comprised peripheral blood mononuclear cells (PBMCs), obtained at new diagnosis, from a patient treated with antithyroid drugs. These receptors all stem from a woman aged 25 to 39 with Graves disease.

The gene calls are TRBV5-4 and TRBJ2-2; no reliable D call. The germline V gene has CDR1 SGHNT and CDR2 YYREEE (reference sequence). The CDR3 covers 15 residues. Trimming stripped 0 bases from V and 0 bases from J, with 6 bases between. This CDR3 reads CASSLDASNTGELFF. The CDR3 coding sequence is TGTGCCAGCAGCTTGGATGCATCGAACACCGGGGAGCTGTTTTTT.

In its sample, this clonotype was seen many times. The rearrangement joins TRBV18 to TRBJ1-1; 7 nucleotides align to TRBD1. CDR1 is KGHSH, CDR2 LQKENI, per germline. The CDR3 is made up of 18 amino acids. J was trimmed by 0 bases and V by 3 bases; bases with no gene match: 13. In DNA form, the CDR3 reads TGTGCCAGCTCACCCCGGGACAGTCCCCTTCTCATGAACACTGAAGCTTTCTTT. Its protein product is CASSPRDSPLLMNTEAFF.

This clonotype was detected ten times or more. The CDR3 DNA reads TGTGCTAGTGGTTTGGGACGACAGGCTGCCTACGAGCAGTACTTC. Translated, it gives CASGLGRQAAYEQYF. This chain connects TRBV12-5 to TRBJ2-7; D is perhaps TRBD1 (6 bases). The length of the CDR3 is 15 residues. Trimming shortened V by 1 base and J by 2 bases, and 12 bases separated the two germline ends. Germline-derived CDR1 and CDR2 are LGHNT and FRNRAP.

This clonotype was detected a few times. This sequence may be a read error, since a much larger clone differs from it by one base. A read error is likely, as this CDR3 ends without the conserved phenylalanine or tryptophan. The V call is TRBV12-3 or TRBV12-4, the J call TRBJ1-2; D not resolved. Trimming removed 6 bases from V and 6 bases from J, with 17 bases in between. There are 14 residues in the CDR3. The CDR3 coding sequence is TGTGCCAGCAGCTCCAGAACTCAACGGGATGGCTACACCTCC. The encoded protein is CASSSRTQRDGYTS.

This clonotype was observed many times. This chain links TRBV6-1 with TRBJ1-2; tentative D call: TRBD1 (6 bases). V was trimmed by 6 bases and J by 9 bases, leaving 14 bases between them. The CDR3 totals 12 residues. CDR1 is MNHNS and CDR2 is SASEGT in the germline V gene. CDR3 bases: TGTGCCAGCAGCCAGGGGAAAGGGAGCTACACCTTC. Translating gives CASSQGKGSYTF.

The genes are TRBV5-6 and TRBJ2-1; 9 bases align to TRBD1. The CDR3 extends over 16 amino acids. The germline gives CDR1 SGHDT, CDR2 YYEEEE. The V gene end was trimmed by 2 bases and the J gene end by 4 bases; junction bases not matched to a gene: 7. In DNA, the CDR3 is TGTGCCAGCAGCTTTTGGACAGGGGCGTTATACAATGAGCAGTTCTTC. It yields the protein CASSFWTGALYNEQFF.

This clonotype occurred many times. The chain employs TRBV7-2 and TRBJ1-4; a weak D match, TRBD1 (5 bases). The germline V gene encodes CDR1 SGHTA and CDR2 FQGNSA. V was pared by 3 bases and J by 6 bases, with 11 bases between. This CDR3 is built from 14 residues. This CDR3 is CASSFRGVDEKLFF. CDR3 bases: TGTGCCAGCAGCTTTCGGGGGGTGGATGAAAAACTGTTTTTT.

The sample holds a few counts of this clonotype. The CDR3 DNA is TGTGCCAGTAAAAGTTACAGGGGGGAGACCCAGTACTTC. It yields the protein CASKSYRGETQYF. The chain couples TRBV19 to TRBJ2-5, with TRBD1 matching over 8 bases. Germline lookup yields CDR1 LNHDA and CDR2 SQIVND (reference sequence). The CDR3 loop spans 13 amino acids. V dropped 7 bases and J dropped 5; count of bases not matched to a gene: 6.